The 7 T cell receptor beta chains below all came from one sample that was sequenced in a study of blood T cell repertoires in COVID-19. Profiling relied on immunoSEQ multiplex PCR, and the TCRdb table lists in-frame clones only, not all of them. The data hold some 270,000 clones, with 86% observed a single time. The specimen sequenced was peripheral blood. The receptors shown here come from a man between 35 and 55 years old with active or convalescent COVID-19.

The J gene is TRBJ2-4, the V gene TRBV28; unclear D gene. This CDR3 has 14 amino acids. Germline V gives CDR1 MDHEN, CDR2 SYDVKM. The V end was cut by 6 bases, the J end by 1 base, with 10 bases between. CDR3 loop: CASRPGGAKNIQYF. CDR3 in DNA: TGTGCCAGCAGGCCCGGCGGTGCCAAAAACATTCAGTACTTC.

This chain connects TRBV5-1 to TRBJ2-5, with D hard to call. V gave up 2 bases and J gave up 0 bases, with 11 bases separating them. Germline CDR1 SGHRS, CDR2 YFSETQ. The length of the CDR3 is 15 residues. The chain's CDR3 is CASSLHAPNQETQYF. The CDR3 coding sequence is TGCGCCAGCAGCTTACACGCACCGAACCAAGAGACCCAGTACTTC.

The V gene is TRBV3-1 (or the pseudogene TRBV3-2), the J gene TRBJ2-1; D is perhaps TRBD2 (5 bases). Trimming cost V 5 bases and J 8 bases, with 7 bases left between them. Germline V CDR1 and CDR2: LGHDT, YNNKEL (reference sequence). The CDR3 loop spans 11 amino acids. The CDR3 DNA is TGTGCCAGCAGCAGGACTTATGAGCAGTTCTTC. Amino acids: CASSRTYEQFF.

This clone occurred a few times. The chain joins TRBV11-3 to TRBJ2-3; possible D gene TRBD2, 6 bases. In germline, CDR1 is SGHNT, CDR2 YENEEA. Trimming shortened V by 6 bases and J by 4 bases, and 20 bases separated the two germline ends. CDR3 length: 16 amino acids. CDR3 nucleotide sequence: TGTGCCAGCAGTACCTCCCCTCCGGGAGCATCAGATACGCAGTATTTT. Its protein product is CASSTSPPGASDTQYF.

J is TRBJ1-1 and V is TRBV9; 7 bases align to TRBD1. The CDR3 runs to 12 residues. V lost 4 bases to trimming and J lost 5 bases; unmatched junction nucleotides: 2. The germline gives CDR1 SGDLS, CDR2 YYNGEE. The CDR3: CASSQTGTEAFF. CDR3 nucleotide sequence: TGTGCCAGCAGCCAGACAGGGACTGAAGCTTTCTTT. The full variable domain, with the rest looked up from reference TRBV9 and TRBJ1-1, is DSGVTQTPKHLITATGQRVTLRCSPRSGDLSVYWYQQSLDQGLQFLIQYYNGEERAKGNILERFSAQQFPDLHSELNLSSLELGDSALYFCASSQTGTEAFFGQGTRLTVV.

The chain joins TRBV6-1 to TRBJ1-2; perhaps TRBD1 as D (6 bases). Germline V CDR1 and CDR2: MNHNS, SASEGT. The CDR3 runs to 15 residues. Trimming removed 1 base at V and 4 bases at J, with 13 bases between. CDR3 sequence: CASSEESQGIYGYTF. CDR3 DNA: TGTGCCAGCAGTGAAGAGTCCCAGGGGATCTATGGCTACACCTTC.

V and J are TRBV19 and TRBJ2-2; 8 positions agree with TRBD2. This CDR3 is built from 13 residues. Per germline, CDR1 LNHDA and CDR2 SQIVND (reference sequence). V lost 7 bases, J lost 6 bases, and 4 bases stayed unmatched. In DNA, the CDR3 is TGTGCCAGTAATGCGGGGGGAGCCGGGGAGCTGTTTTTT. It encodes CASNAGGAGELFF.